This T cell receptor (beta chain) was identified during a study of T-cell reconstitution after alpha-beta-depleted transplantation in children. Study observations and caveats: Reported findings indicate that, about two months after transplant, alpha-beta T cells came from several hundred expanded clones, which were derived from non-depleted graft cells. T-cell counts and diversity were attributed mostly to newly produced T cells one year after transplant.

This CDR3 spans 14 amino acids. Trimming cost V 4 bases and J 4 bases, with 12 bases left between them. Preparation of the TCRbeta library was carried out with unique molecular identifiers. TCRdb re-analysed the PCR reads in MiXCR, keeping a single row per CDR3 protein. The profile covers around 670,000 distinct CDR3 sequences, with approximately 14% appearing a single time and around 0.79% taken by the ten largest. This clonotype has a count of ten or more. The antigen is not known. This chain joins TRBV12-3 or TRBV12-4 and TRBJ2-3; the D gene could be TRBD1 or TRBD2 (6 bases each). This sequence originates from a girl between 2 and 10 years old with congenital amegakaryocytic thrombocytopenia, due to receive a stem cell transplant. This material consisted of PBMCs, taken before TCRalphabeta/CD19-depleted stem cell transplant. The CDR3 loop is CASSWGAKSDTQYF. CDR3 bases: TGTGCCAGCAGTTGGGGGGCAAAGTCAGATACGCAGTATTTT.